What follows are 21 T cell receptor beta chains derived from one specimen sequenced in a study of blood T cell repertoires in COVID-19. Only in-frame clones appear in the TCRdb table, and some are missing; sequencing was by immunoSEQ multiplex PCR. The sample contains roughly 200,000 clones, about nine tenths of which appear only once. Specimen: PBMCs or T cells enriched from blood (not recorded which). The receptors were gathered from a man aged 25 to 40 who had recovered from COVID-19.

The chain is built from TRBV18 and TRBJ2-5; maybe TRBD1 (5 bases). Germline-derived CDR1 and CDR2 are KGHSH and LQKENI. The CDR3 is made up of 14 amino acids. Trimming stripped 6 bases from V and 2 bases from J, with 13 bases between. The CDR3 sequence: CASSHEDIQETQYF. In DNA, the CDR3 is TGTGCCAGCTCTCACGAGGACATACAAGAGACCCAGTACTTC.

This chain connects TRBV28 to TRBJ1-2; no clear D gene. Looked up from germline, CDR1 is MDHEN and CDR2 is SYDVKM. The CDR3 consists of 12 residues. V lost 3 bases, J lost 8 bases, and 10 bases lay in between. Here the CDR3 DNA reads TGTGCCAGCAGTTTGAACGGCGGAGGCTACACCTTC. This gives the protein CASSLNGGGYTF.

The rearrangement links TRBV9 to TRBJ2-3, with D hard to call. CDR1 is SGDLS, CDR2 YYNGEE, per germline. The CDR3 is 16 amino acids. V was pared by 4 bases and J by 1 base, with 16 bases between. CDR3 amino acids: CASSPHPTYGTDTQYF. The CDR3 DNA reads as TGTGCCAGCAGCCCCCACCCCACCTATGGCACAGATACGCAGTATTTT. Using reference TRBV9 and TRBJ2-3 for the parts outside the CDR3, the full variable domain is DSGVTQTPKHLITATGQRVTLRCSPRSGDLSVYWYQQSLDQGLQFLIQYYNGEERAKGNILERFSAQQFPDLHSELNLSSLELGDSALYFCASSPHPTYGTDTQYFGPGTRLTVL.

This chain joins TRBV4-1 and TRBJ2-7; 11 bases are shared with TRBD2. V shed 1 base, J shed 0 bases, and the junction held 2 bases outside the gene matches. There are 16 residues in the CDR3. The V gene's germline CDR1 is MGHRA and CDR2 YSYEKL. CDR3 sequence (DNA): TGCGCCAGCAGCCAAGTGACTAGCGGGAACTCCTACGAGCAGTACTTC. Translation: CASSQVTSGNSYEQYF.

The V gene is TRBV5-1, the J gene TRBJ2-7; perhaps TRBD2 as D (6 bases). Germline V gives CDR1 SGHRS, CDR2 YFSETQ. V was shortened by 5 bases and J by 3 bases, with 15 bases between the two germline ends. The CDR3 runs 14 residues. In DNA form, the CDR3 reads TGCGCCAGCAGTGCGGGACTTACTCTCTACGAGCAGTACTTC. This encodes CASSAGLTLYEQYF.

The chain is built from TRBV4-3 and TRBJ2-3; TRBD1 aligns across 7 bases. There are 17 residues in the CDR3. The germline CDR1 and CDR2 sequences are LGHNA and YSLEER. The V segment lost 0 bases and the J segment 0 bases; nucleotides outside the gene matches: 6. The CDR3 nucleotides are TGCGCCAGCAGCCAAGACGCCGGCAGGGGGAGCACAGATACGCAGTATTTT. Translated, it gives CASSQDAGRGSTDTQYF.

This clone has more than one count but fewer than ten. This chain uses TRBV11-3 with TRBJ2-1, with unresolved D. Germline V gene lookup returns CDR1 SGHNT and CDR2 YENEEA. V lost 0 bases to trimming and J lost 9 bases, with 6 bases between them. This CDR3 contains 12 residues. The CDR3 region is CASSLDLSEQFF. CDR3 DNA: TGTGCCAGCAGCTTAGACCTCAGTGAGCAGTTCTTC.

This sequence joins TRBV5-4 and TRBJ2-7; 15 bases map to TRBD2. The CDR3 is 17 residues long. Per germline, CDR1 SGHNT and CDR2 YYREEE (reference sequence). V trimming: 3 bases; J trimming: 5 bases; junction bases outside the gene matches: 9. The CDR3 coding sequence is TGTGCCAGCAGCTACGGACTAGCGGGAGGGAAACGGAACGAGCAGTACTTC. It specifies CASSYGLAGGKRNEQYF.

The chain couples TRBV4-1 to TRBJ2-7; D remains ambiguous. The CDR3 sequence is 16 residues long. Germline assignment: CDR1 MGHRA and CDR2 YSYEKL. V shed 2 bases and J shed 1 base, with 15 bases lying between them. CDR3 DNA sequence: TGCGCCAGCAGCCAACTTCCTAATTCTCCTTCCTACGAGCAGTACTTC. Protein: CASSQLPNSPSYEQYF.

This rearrangement joins TRBV5-1 to TRBJ2-1; the D is unclear. The CDR3 is 13 amino acids. The ends were cut back, 0 bases at V and 9 bases at J, with 10 bases in the middle. The germline CDR1 and CDR2 sequences are SGHRS and YFSETQ. The CDR3 loop reads CASSLAWQSEQFF. Written as DNA, the CDR3 is TGCGCCAGCAGCTTGGCCTGGCAGTCTGAGCAGTTCTTC. The full variable domain, with the rest looked up from reference TRBV5-1 and TRBJ2-1, is KAGVTQTPRYLIKTRGQQVTLSCSPISGHRSVSWYQQTPGQGLQFLFEYFSETQRNKGNFPGRFSGRQFSNSRSEMNVSTLELGDSALYLCASSLAWQSEQFFGPGTRLTVL.

The chain uses TRBV10-2 and TRBJ2-3, with D possibly matching TRBD2 (6 bases). V lost 2 bases and J 1 base, leaving 13 bases between the germline ends. The CDR3 has 16 amino acids. The V gene's germline CDR1 is WSHSY and CDR2 SAAADI. The DNA for the CDR3 is TGCGCCAGCAGTGAGAGGCGGGGAGAGGGCACAGATACGCAGTATTTT. Its translation: CASSERRGEGTDTQYF.

The CDR3 is CASSLGGTISGNTIYF. The CDR3 DNA follows: TGTGCCAGCAGCTTAGGGGGGACAATCTCTGGAAACACCATATATTTT. V is TRBV7-2 and J is TRBJ1-3, with D tentatively TRBD1 (6 bases). V was trimmed by 1 base and J by 0 bases, leaving 10 bases between them. The germline gives CDR1 SGHTA, CDR2 FQGNSA. This CDR3 spans 16 amino acids.

This chain joins TRBV7-9 and TRBJ1-6; 7 bases are a match to TRBD1. V dropped 1 base and J dropped 8; count of bases not matched to a gene: 2. Germline-derived CDR1 and CDR2 are SEHNR and FQNEAQ (reference sequence). The CDR3 is 14 residues long. The DNA for the CDR3 is TGTGCCAGCAGCTTAGAGACAGGGTATTCACCCCTCCACTTT. This translates into CASSLETGYSPLHF.

This clone was counted a single time. V usage is TRBV11-2 and J usage is TRBJ1-2; 8 bases align to TRBD1. Trimming cost V 2 bases and J 9 bases; bases outside gene matches: 8. The CDR3 length is 14 residues. CDR1 is SGHAT, CDR2 FQNNGV, per germline. CDR3 sequence: CASSLIAGGRRYTF. The CDR3 DNA sequence: TGTGCCAGCAGCTTAATTGCAGGGGGCCGTCGCTACACCTTC.

V usage is TRBV5-4 and J usage is TRBJ2-7; TRBD2 aligns across 9 bases. The CDR3 totals 15 residues. With 4 bases clipped from V and 5 bases from J, the junction kept 10 bases outside the gene matches. The germline V gene encodes CDR1 SGHNT and CDR2 YYREEE (reference sequence). The CDR3 bases are TGTGCCAGCAGCCCTCTGGGACTAGCCCCTAACGAGCAGTACTTC. Protein product: CASSPLGLAPNEQYF. Using reference TRBV5-4 and TRBJ2-7 for the parts outside the CDR3, the full variable domain is ETGVTQSPTHLIKTRGQQVTLRCSSQSGHNTVSWYQQALGQGPQFIFQYYREEENGRGNFPPRFSGLQFPNYSSELNVNALELDDSALYLCASSPLGLAPNEQYFGPGTRLTVT.

J is TRBJ2-1 and V is TRBV27; a possible D gene is TRBD2 (6 bases). In germline, CDR1 is MNHEY, CDR2 SMNVEV (reference sequence). This CDR3 has 18 residues. V lost 4 bases, J lost 0 bases, and 19 bases lay in between. The CDR3 region has the DNA TGTGCCAGCAGTTCAATACCCAAACTAGCAGACTCCTACAATGAGCAGTTCTTC. Translating it yields CASSSIPKLADSYNEQFF.

This rearrangement joins TRBV6-4 to TRBJ1-2, with 8 bases fitting TRBD1. V shed 5 bases, J shed 5 bases, and the junction held 7 bases outside the gene matches. The CDR3 totals 14 residues. CDR1 is MRHNA, CDR2 SNTAGT, per germline. The CDR3 loop reads CASSPGQGWYGYTF. The DNA for the CDR3 is TGTGCCAGCAGTCCCGGACAGGGATGGTATGGCTACACCTTC.

This clone was picked up a small number of times. The chain links TRBV28 to TRBJ2-7; weak D call: TRBD2 (6 bases). Between the trimmed V and J ends, which lost 2 bases and 2 bases, there was a span of 19 bases. The germline gives CDR1 MDHEN, CDR2 SYDVKM. The CDR3 is made up of 17 amino acids. CDR3 in DNA: TGTGCCAGCAGTTTAGATAGTGGCGGGACCAAACCCTACGAGCAGTACTTC. It specifies CASSLDSGGTKPYEQYF.

The chain couples TRBV12-3 or TRBV12-4 to TRBJ2-5, with D tentatively TRBD2 (7 bases). V lost 6 bases, J lost 4 bases, and 12 bases lay in between. This CDR3 contains 13 residues. The CDR3 nucleotides read TGTGCCAGCAGGAAGGGGGGGGCAGAGACCCAGTACTTC. Translation gives CASRKGGAETQYF.

Turning to this clone: The junction shows a germline mismatch at one end, possibly a read error. This chain uses TRBV10-1 with TRBJ2-7; maybe TRBD1 (5 bases). The CDR3 is made up of 10 amino acids. CDR1 is WNHNN, CDR2 SYGVQD, per germline (reference sequence). CDR3 bases: TGCGCCAGCACTGCAGGCAGGGTCGACTTC. Protein sequence: CASTAGRVDF.

The genes are TRBV7-8 and TRBJ2-7; D not certain. This CDR3 spans 14 amino acids. Germline-derived CDR1 and CDR2 are SGHVS and FQNEAQ. The V and J ends lost 4 bases and 0 bases respectively, with 10 bases between them. CDR3 loop: CASSSSVSSYEQYF. In nucleotides, the CDR3 is TGTGCCAGCAGCTCAAGCGTGAGCTCCTACGAGCAGTACTTC.